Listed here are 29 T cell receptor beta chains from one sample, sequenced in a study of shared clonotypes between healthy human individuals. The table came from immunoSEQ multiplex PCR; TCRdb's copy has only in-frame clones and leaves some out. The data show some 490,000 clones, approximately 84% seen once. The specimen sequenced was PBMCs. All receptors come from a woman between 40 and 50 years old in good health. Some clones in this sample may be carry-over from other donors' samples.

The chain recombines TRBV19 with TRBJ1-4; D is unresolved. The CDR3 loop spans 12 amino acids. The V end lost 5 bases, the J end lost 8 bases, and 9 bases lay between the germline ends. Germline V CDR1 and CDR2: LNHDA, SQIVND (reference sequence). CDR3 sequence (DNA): TGTGCCAGTAGTCGCGCAGAGGAAAAACTGTTTTTT. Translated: CASSRAEEKLFF.

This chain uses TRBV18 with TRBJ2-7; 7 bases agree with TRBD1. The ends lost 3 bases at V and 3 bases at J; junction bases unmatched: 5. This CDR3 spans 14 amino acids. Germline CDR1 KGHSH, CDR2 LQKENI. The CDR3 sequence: CASSPGQDYYEQYF. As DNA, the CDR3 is TGTGCCAGCTCACCCGGACAGGATTACTACGAGCAGTACTTC.

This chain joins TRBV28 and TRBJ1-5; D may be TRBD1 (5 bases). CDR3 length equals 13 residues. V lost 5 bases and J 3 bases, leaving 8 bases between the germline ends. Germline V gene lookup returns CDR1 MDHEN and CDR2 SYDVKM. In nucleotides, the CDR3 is TGTGCCAGCAGTGGGACGGTCAATCAGCCCCAGCATTTT. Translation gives CASSGTVNQPQHF.

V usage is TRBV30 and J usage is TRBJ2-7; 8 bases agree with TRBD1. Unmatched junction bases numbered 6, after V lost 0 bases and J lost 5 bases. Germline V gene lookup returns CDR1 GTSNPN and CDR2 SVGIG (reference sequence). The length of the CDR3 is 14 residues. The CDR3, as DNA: TGTGCCTGGAGTGTAGCAGGGGGCGTCGACGAGCAGTACTTC. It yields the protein CAWSVAGGVDEQYF.

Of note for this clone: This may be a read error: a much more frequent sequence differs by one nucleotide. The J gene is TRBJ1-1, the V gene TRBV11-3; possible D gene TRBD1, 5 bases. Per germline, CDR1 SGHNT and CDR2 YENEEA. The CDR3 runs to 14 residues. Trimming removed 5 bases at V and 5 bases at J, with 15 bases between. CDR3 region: CASSVDSWGTEAFF. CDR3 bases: TGTGCCAGCAGCGTCGACTCTTGGGGGACTGAAGCTTTCTTT. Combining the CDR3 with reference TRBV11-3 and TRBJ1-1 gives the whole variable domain EAGVVQSPRYKIIEKKQPVAFWCNPISGHNTLYWYLQNLGQGPELLIRYENEEAVDDSQLPKDRFSAERLKGVDSTLKIQPAELGDSAVYLCASSVDSWGTEAFFGQGTRLTVV.

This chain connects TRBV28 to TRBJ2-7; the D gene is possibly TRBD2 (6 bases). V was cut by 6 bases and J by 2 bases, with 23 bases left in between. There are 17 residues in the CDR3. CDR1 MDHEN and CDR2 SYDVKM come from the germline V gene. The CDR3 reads CASRPPEVKRGTYEQYF. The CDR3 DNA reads TGTGCCAGCAGGCCCCCTGAGGTGAAACGGGGGACCTACGAGCAGTACTTC.

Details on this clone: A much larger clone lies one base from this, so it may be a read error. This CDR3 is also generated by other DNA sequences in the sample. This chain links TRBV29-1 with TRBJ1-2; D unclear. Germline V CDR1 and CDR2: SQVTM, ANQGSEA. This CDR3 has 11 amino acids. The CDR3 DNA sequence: TGCAGCGAGTCATCAAACTATGGCTACGCCTTC. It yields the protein CSESSNYGYAF.

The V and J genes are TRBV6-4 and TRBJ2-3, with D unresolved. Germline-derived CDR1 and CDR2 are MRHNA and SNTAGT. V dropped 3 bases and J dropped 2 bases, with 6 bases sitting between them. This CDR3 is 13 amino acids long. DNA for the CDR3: TGTGCCAGCAGTGAAGGCGACACAGATACGCAGTATTTT. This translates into CASSEGDTDTQYF.

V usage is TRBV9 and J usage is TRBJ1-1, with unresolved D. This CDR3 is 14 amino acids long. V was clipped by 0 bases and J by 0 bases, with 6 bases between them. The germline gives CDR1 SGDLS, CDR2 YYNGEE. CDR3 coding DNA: TGTGCCAGCAGCGTAGAGGGCATGAACACTGAAGCTTTCTTT. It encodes CASSVEGMNTEAFF.

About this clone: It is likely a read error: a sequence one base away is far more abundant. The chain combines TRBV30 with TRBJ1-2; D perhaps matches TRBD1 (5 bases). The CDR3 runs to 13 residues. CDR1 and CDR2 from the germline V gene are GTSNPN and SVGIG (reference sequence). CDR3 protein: CAWSTGARNGHTF. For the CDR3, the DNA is TGTGCCTGGTCCACCGGGGCGCGGAATGGCCACACCTTC.

CDR3 protein: CASSPGTGGAVKNIQYF. The CDR3 DNA sequence: TGCGCCAGCAGCCCCGGGACAGGGGGCGCGGTCAAAAACATTCAGTACTTC. The genes are TRBV5-1 and TRBJ2-4; 12 nucleotides align to TRBD1. The CDR3 runs to 17 residues. Germline CDR1 is SGHRS and CDR2 is YFSETQ. Losses at the gene ends were 4 bases for V and 3 bases for J; bases not matched to a gene: 8. The variable domain in full, with the rest retrieved from reference TRBV5-1 and TRBJ2-4, is KAGVTQTPRYLIKTRGQQVTLSCSPISGHRSVSWYQQTPGQGLQFLFEYFSETQRNKGNFPGRFSGRQFSNSRSEMNVSTLELGDSALYLCASSPGTGGAVKNIQYFGAGTRLSVL.

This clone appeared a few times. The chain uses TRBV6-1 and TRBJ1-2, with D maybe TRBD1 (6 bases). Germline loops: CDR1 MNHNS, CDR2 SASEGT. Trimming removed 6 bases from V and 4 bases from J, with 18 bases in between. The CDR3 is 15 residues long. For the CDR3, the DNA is TGTGCCAGCAGGACTCATTCTCAGGGGCCCTATGGCTACACCTTC. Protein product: CASRTHSQGPYGYTF.

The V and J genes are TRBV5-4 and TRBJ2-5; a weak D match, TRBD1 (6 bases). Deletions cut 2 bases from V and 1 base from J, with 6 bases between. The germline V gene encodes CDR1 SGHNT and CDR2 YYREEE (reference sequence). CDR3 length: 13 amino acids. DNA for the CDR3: TGTGCCAGCAGCTTACAGGGCCAAGAGACCCAGTACTTC. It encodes CASSLQGQETQYF.

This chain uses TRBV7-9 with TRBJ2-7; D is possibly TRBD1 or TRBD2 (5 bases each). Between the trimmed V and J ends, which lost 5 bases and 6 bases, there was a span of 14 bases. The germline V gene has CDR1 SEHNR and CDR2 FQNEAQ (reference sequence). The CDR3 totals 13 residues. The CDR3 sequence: CASSATPGTEQYF. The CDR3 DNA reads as TGTGCCAGCAGCGCAACCCCGGGGACCGAGCAGTACTTC.

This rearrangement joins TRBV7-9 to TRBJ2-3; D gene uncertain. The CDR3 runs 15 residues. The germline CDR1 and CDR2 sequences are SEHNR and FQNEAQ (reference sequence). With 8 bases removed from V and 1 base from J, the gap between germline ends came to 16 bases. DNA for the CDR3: TGTGCCAGCGATCTTCAAATCACAGGCACAGATACGCAGTATTTT. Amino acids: CASDLQITGTDTQYF.

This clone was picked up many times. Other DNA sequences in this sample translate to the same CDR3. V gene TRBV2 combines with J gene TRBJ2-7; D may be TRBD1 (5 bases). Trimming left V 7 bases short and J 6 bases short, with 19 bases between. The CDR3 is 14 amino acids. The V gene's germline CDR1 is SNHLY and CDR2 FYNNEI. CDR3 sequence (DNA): TGTGCCAGCACAAGACTCCAGGGTGCTCTCGAGCAGTACTTC. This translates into CASTRLQGALEQYF.

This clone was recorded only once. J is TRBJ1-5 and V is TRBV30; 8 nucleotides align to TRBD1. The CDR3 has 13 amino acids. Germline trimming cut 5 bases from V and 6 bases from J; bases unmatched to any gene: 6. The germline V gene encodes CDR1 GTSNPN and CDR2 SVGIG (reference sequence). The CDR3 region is CAWGQGFGQPQHF. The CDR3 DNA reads TGTGCCTGGGGACAGGGTTTCGGTCAGCCCCAGCATTTT.

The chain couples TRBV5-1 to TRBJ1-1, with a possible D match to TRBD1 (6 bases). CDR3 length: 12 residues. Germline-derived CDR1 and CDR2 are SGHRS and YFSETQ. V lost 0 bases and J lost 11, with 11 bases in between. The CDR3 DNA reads TGCGCCAGCAGCTTGGAAGGGGGAGCGGCTTTCTTT. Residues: CASSLEGGAAFF. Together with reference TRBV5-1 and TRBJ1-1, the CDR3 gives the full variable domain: KAGVTQTPRYLIKTRGQQVTLSCSPISGHRSVSWYQQTPGQGLQFLFEYFSETQRNKGNFPGRFSGRQFSNSRSEMNVSTLELGDSALYLCASSLEGGAAFFGQGTRLTVV.

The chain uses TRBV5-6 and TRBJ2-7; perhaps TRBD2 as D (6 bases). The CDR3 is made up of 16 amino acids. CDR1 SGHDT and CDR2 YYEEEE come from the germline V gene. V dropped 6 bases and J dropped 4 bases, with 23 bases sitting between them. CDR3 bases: TGTGCCAGCACTTCGGGCCACAGGCGGGGCAAGTACGAGCAGTACTTC. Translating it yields CASTSGHRRGKYEQYF.

For the CDR3, the DNA is TGTGCCAGCAGTGATAACGCGGGGAAAAGCTCCTACGAGCAGTACTTC. As protein: CASSDNAGKSSYEQYF. V gene TRBV2 combines with J gene TRBJ2-7; D is perhaps TRBD2 (6 bases). The CDR3 sequence is 16 residues long. Deletions cut 3 bases from V and 0 bases from J, with 15 bases between. The germline CDR1 and CDR2 sequences are SNHLY and FYNNEI.

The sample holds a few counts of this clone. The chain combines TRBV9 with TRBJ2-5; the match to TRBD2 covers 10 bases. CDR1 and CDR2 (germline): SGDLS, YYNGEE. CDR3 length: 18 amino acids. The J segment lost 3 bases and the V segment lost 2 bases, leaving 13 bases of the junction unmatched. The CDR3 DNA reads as TGTGCCAGCAGCGTGGGCTACTCCCCTAGCGGGGGTGAAGAGACCCAGTACTTC. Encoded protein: CASSVGYSPSGGEETQYF.

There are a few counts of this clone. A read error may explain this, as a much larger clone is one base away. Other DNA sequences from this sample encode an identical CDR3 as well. The DNA of the CDR3 is TGTGCCAGTAGTATAACCGGACAATCGGGAGGCTACACATTC. Translating gives CASSITGQSGGYTF. The chain joins TRBV19 to TRBJ1-2, with D possibly matching TRBD1 (5 bases). The CDR3 is 14 residues long. CDR1 is LNHDA and CDR2 is SQIVND in the germline V gene (reference sequence).

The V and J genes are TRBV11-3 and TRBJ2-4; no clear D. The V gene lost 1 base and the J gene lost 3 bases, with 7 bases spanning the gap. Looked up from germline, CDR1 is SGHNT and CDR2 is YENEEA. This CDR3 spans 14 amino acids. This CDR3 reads CASSLGGDKNIQYF. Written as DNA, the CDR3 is TGTGCCAGCAGCTTAGGAGGAGACAAAAACATTCAGTACTTC.

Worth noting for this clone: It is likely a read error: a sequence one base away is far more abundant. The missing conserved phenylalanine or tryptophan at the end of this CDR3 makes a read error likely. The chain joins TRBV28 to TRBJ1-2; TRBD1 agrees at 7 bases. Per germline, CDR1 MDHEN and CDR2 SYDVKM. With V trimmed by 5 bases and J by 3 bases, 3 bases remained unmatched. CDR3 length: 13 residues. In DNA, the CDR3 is TGTGCCAGCAGTGCCGGGACAGACTATGGCTACACCCTC. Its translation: CASSAGTDYGYTL.

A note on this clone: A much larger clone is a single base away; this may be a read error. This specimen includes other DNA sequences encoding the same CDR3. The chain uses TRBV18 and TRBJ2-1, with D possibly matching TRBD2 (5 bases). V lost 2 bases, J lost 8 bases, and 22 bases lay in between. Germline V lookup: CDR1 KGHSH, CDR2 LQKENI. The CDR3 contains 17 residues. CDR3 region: CASSPSKSGGSQDEQFF. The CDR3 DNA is TGTGCCAGCTCACCATCCAAATCAGGAGGCTCGCAAGATGAGCAGTTCTTC.

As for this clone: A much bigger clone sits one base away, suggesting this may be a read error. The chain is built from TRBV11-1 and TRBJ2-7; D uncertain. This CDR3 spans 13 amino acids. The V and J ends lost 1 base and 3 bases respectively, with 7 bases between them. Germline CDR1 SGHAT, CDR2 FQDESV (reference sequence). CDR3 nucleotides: TGTGCCAGCAGCTTAGGACCGAACTACGAGCAGTACTTC. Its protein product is CASSLGPNYEQYF.

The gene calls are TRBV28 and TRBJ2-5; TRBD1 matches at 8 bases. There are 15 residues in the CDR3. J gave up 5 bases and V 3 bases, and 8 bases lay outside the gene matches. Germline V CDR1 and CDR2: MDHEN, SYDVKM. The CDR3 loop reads CASSLWQGAVETQYF. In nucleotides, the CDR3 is TGTGCCAGCAGTTTGTGGCAGGGGGCGGTTGAGACCCAGTACTTC.

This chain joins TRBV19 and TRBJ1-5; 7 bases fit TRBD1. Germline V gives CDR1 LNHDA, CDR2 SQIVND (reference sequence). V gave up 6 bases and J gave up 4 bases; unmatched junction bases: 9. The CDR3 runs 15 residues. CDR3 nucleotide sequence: TGTGCCAGTAGCCCCGACAGGGTAGGTAATCAGCCCCAGCATTTT. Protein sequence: CASSPDRVGNQPQHF.

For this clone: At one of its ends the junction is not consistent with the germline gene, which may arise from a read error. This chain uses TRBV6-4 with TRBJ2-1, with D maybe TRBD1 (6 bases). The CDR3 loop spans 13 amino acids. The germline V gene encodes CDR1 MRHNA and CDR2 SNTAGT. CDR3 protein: CAGSDRDNNEHFF. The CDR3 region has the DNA TGTGCCGGCAGTGACCGGGACAACAATGAGCATTTCTTC.